Each of the 3 T cell receptor beta chains below was sequenced from the same sample in a study of shared clonotypes between healthy human individuals. Terminally differentiated effector memory CD45RA+ cells were excluded from the naive CD8 cells, which were CD45RO-negative and positively selected for CCR7. Clones were sequenced by immunoSEQ multiplex PCR, and TCRdb holds only the in-frame ones, with some missing. This table has about 750,000 clones, 80% to 95% appearing once. Sample: naive CD8+ T cells sorted from blood. The receptors originated from a man aged 25 to 40 in good health.

The chain is built from TRBV27 and TRBJ2-1; TRBD1 might be the D (6 bases). Trimming stripped 8 bases from V and 4 bases from J, with 27 bases between. CDR3 length: 18 amino acids. Germline lookup yields CDR1 MNHEY and CDR2 SMNVEV (reference sequence). The CDR3 DNA is TGTGCCAGCGGTGACTTGGGGGCCAAAACCCGTGGGTACAATGAGCAGTTCTTC. Amino acids: CASGDLGAKTRGYNEQFF.

The chain uses TRBV6-5 and TRBJ2-3; 8 nucleotides align to TRBD2. Germline V lookup: CDR1 MNHEY, CDR2 SVGAGI. The CDR3 runs 15 residues. Losses at the gene ends were 6 bases for V and 5 bases for J; bases not matched to a gene: 10. The CDR3 here is CASSSKAGVGDTQYF. As DNA, the CDR3 is TGTGCCAGCAGCTCCAAAGCGGGAGTAGGAGATACGCAGTATTTT.

This chain connects TRBV10-2 to TRBJ2-7; no reliable D call. From germline, CDR1 is WSHSY and CDR2 SAAADI. V lost 2 bases, J lost 4 bases, and 6 bases lay in between. The CDR3 contains 12 residues. CDR3 DNA: TGCGCCAGCAGTGAGGTAAATTACGAGCAGTACTTC. This gives the protein CASSEVNYEQYF.